This T cell receptor (beta chain) was found in a study of monozygotic twins with inflammatory bowel disease. The UMIs carried a 6-nucleotide sample barcode, and they were added by template switching. TCRdb re-called the 5' RACE reads and shows each CDR3 protein once, DNA omitted. In total, the table holds some 99,000 distinct CDR3 sequences. CDR1 SGHTA and CDR2 FQGNSA come from the germline V gene. CDR3 length equals 14 residues. Whole-study results and caveats: Backing was not found for a single strong signal or clonotype associated with IBD.

About this clonotype itself: Its antigen is undetermined.

This sequence joins TRBV7-2 and TRBJ2-1; without DNA, the TCRdb call of TRBD1 cannot be checked. The sequenced material came from blood. This sequence was found in a human donor with ulcerative colitis or Crohn's disease, or a healthy co-twin of an affected twin (not recorded which). The CDR3 reads CASSLAVDRDTEFF.